This T cell receptor beta chain was identified during a study of blood T cell repertoires in COVID-19. In the study overall: T cells, B-cell-depleted T cells, or PBMCs provided the cDNA or gDNA that served as material.

The CDR3 extends over 13 amino acids. Trimming cost V 7 bases and J 2 bases, with 12 bases left between them. Germline V gene lookup returns CDR1 MDHEN and CDR2 SYDVKM. Clones were read by immunoSEQ multiplex PCR, and TCRdb kept only the in-frame ones, dropping some. The sample carries 200,000 or so clones, 88% recorded once. The material sequenced was peripheral blood. The chain combines TRBV28 with TRBJ2-7; D might be TRBD1 (7 bases). This clonotype was sampled from a man between 65 and 79 years old with acute or convalescent COVID-19. CDR3 nucleotide sequence: TGTGCCAGCACAGGGGGGCCTCCCTACGAGCAGTACTTC. This codes for CASTGGPPYEQYF.